The 8 T cell receptor beta chains presented below share a single source sample, sequenced in a study of T cell responses to AZD1222 COVID-19 vaccine. Generated by immunoSEQ multiplex PCR, the TCRdb table keeps only in-frame clones and is missing some. The table has roughly 100,000 clones, 86% seen once. The source was peripheral blood, collected on day 0 of AZD1222 vaccination. The receptors shown here come from an adult in good health.

The chain uses TRBV7-3 and TRBJ2-1, with D possibly TRBD1 on 7 matching bases. The CDR3 is 15 residues long. Trimming pared 5 bases from V and 7 bases from J, leaving 18 bases between. Germline CDR1 and CDR2: SGHTA and FQGTGA. The CDR3 region has the DNA TGTGCCAGCAGCAGAACAGGGGTGGCGGGGAATGAGCAGTTCTTC. It translates to CASSRTGVAGNEQFF.

This chain links TRBV29-1 with TRBJ2-3; D not certain. Germline CDR1 reads SQVTM; CDR2 reads ANQGSEA. V was clipped by 6 bases and J by 6 bases, with 13 bases between them. This CDR3 is 12 amino acids long. The CDR3 loop is CSVVVVGDTQYF. CDR3 bases: TGCAGCGTCGTTGTCGTCGGGGATACGCAGTATTTT.

The chain couples TRBV6-5 to TRBJ2-7; D is possibly TRBD2 (6 bases). The CDR3 totals 15 residues. Germline V gene sequence: CDR1 MNHEY, CDR2 SVGAGI. V gave up 5 bases and J gave up 2 bases, with 16 bases separating them. This CDR3 is CASSKVALAAYEQYF. The DNA of the CDR3 is TGTGCCAGCAGTAAGGTGGCACTAGCCGCCTACGAGCAGTACTTC.

The chain joins TRBV7-2 to TRBJ1-6; TRBD1 might be the D (6 bases). CDR1 and CDR2 (germline): SGHTA, FQGNSA. The CDR3 contains 15 residues. The V gene lost 2 bases and the J gene lost 8 bases, with 13 bases spanning the gap. As DNA, the CDR3 is TGTGCCAGCAGCTTATACTACAGGGCGGATTCACCCCTCCACTTT. The encoded protein is CASSLYYRADSPLHF.

The chain joins TRBV4-3 to TRBJ1-2; tentatively, D is TRBD1 (6 bases). Trimming pared 0 bases from V and 4 bases from J, leaving 12 bases between. CDR3 length: 15 residues. CDR1 and CDR2 from the germline V gene are LGHNA and YSLEER. As DNA, the CDR3 is TGCGCCAGCAGCCAAGAAGCGGACAGCACCTATGGCTACACCTTC. It yields the protein CASSQEADSTYGYTF.

V is TRBV7-9 and J is TRBJ1-2; D not resolved. Trimming removed 0 bases from V and 8 bases from J, with 16 bases in between. Germline assignment: CDR1 SEHNR and CDR2 FQNEAQ (reference sequence). The length of the CDR3 is 15 residues. CDR3 amino acids: CASSLAPDGGSGYTF. Here the CDR3 DNA reads TGTGCCAGCAGCTTAGCCCCCGACGGTGGGAGCGGCTACACCTTC.

J is TRBJ2-1 and V is TRBV10-1; tentatively, D is TRBD1 (6 bases). V was clipped by 3 bases and J by 3 bases, with 12 bases between them. This CDR3 spans 15 amino acids. Germline assignment: CDR1 WNHNN and CDR2 SYGVQD (reference sequence). The CDR3: CASSEKTGIYNEQFF. As DNA, the CDR3 is TGCGCCAGCAGTGAAAAAACAGGGATCTACAATGAGCAGTTCTTC.

V gene TRBV7-9 combines with J gene TRBJ2-1; 8 bases align to TRBD2. Germline V gene lookup returns CDR1 SEHNR and CDR2 FQNEAQ (reference sequence). The CDR3 loop spans 15 amino acids. J lost 2 bases, V lost 3 bases, and 3 bases had no gene match. For the CDR3, the DNA is TGTGCCAGCAGCTTGAGCGGGGGAACCTACAATGAGCAGTTCTTC. It yields the protein CASSLSGGTYNEQFF.